The rows below give T cell receptor beta chains drawn from one sample of a study of T cells in Graves' hyperthyroidism and ophthalmopathy. Each CDR3 protein gets one entry after TCRdb re-called the multiplex PCR reads with MiXCR. The repertoire holds roughly 300,000 distinct CDR3 sequences, less than 30% seen once, with about 30% in the top ten. The material sequenced was blood. Receptors originate from a middle-aged man with Graves' hyperthyroidism that later progressed to Graves' ophthalmopathy. CDR3s include the opening cysteine and the closing phenylalanine or tryptophan.

V gene,CDR3 protein
TRBV20-1,CSAPRGASSGYTF
TRBV11-2,CASSLGRQGPHYEQYF
TRBV6-2/TRBV6-3,CASSQETNYGYTF
TRBV6-5,CASSSHSSGWPQYF
TRBV28,CASSLSTARDEQYF
TRBV15,CATSSPALNTEAFF
TRBV27,CASSLNKNSNQPQHF
TRBV7-2,CASSLQGLGETQYF
TRBV29-1,CSARDRTDGYTF
TRBV12-3/TRBV12-4,CASSIPGLAGASETQYF
TRBV24-1,CATSDALSGDGANTGELFF
TRBV11-2,CASSLRGTASNYGYTF
TRBV30,CAFFRQAFGYTF
TRBV4-1,CASSNSRDGSYEQYF